This record covers a single TCR beta chain. The antigen remains undetermined. This record belongs to a study of Graves' ophthalmopathy and Graves' hyperthyroidism. Amplification from RNA transcripts yielded the TCR beta CDR3 regions. RT-PCR in the first round used HTBI primers; a second-round multiplex PCR followed. A single record per CDR3 protein comes from TCRdb applying MiXCR to the multiplex PCR reads. Of 600,000 to 650,000 distinct CDR3 sequences listed, about 20% were seen once; the top ten hold approximately 7%. The authors used Ficoll-Paque density gradient centrifugation to separate PBMCs. The input was 7.5 to 10 ml of fresh peripheral blood. CDR1 is MDHEN, CDR2 SYDVKM, per germline. V was clipped by 8 bases and J by 0 bases, with 11 bases between them. The CDR3 sequence is 13 residues long. Study-wide findings and caveats: The blood repertoire also included most expanded thyroid clonotypes above 0.001 frequency.

The sample was peripheral blood. The rearrangement uses TRBV28 and TRBJ2-7; no clear D. The sequence came from a woman between 18 and 29 years old with stable Graves' hyperthyroidism. Some clones in this sample may be carry-over from other donors' samples. The CDR3 sequence is CASEMENSYEQYF. As DNA, the CDR3 is TGTGCCAGCGAGATGGAGAACTCCTACGAGCAGTACTTC. Using reference TRBV28 and TRBJ2-7 for the parts outside the CDR3, the full variable domain is DVKVTQSSRYLVKRTGEKVFLECVQDMDHENMFWYRQDPGLGLRLIYFSYDVKMKEKGDIPEGYSVSREKKERFSLILESASTNQTSMYLCASEMENSYEQYFGPGTRLTVT.